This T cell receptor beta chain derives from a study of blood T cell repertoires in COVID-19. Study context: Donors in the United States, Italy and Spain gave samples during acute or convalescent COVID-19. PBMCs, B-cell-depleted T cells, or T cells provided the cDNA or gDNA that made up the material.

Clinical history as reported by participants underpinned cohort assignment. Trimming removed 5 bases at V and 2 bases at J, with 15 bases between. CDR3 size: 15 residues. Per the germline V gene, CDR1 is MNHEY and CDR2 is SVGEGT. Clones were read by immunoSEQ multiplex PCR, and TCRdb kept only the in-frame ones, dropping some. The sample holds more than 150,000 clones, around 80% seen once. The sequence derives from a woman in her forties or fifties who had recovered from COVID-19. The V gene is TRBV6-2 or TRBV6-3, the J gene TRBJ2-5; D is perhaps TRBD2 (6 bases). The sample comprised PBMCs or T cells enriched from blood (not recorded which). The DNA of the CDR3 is TGTGCCAGCAGTGGGGCGGGGACGTCTCAAGAGACCCAGTACTTC. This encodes CASSGAGTSQETQYF.